What follows is one T cell receptor beta chain and its context. Data came from immunoSEQ multiplex PCR; TCRdb stores just in-frame clones and leaves some out. The sample carries 85,000 to 95,000 clones, roughly 89% recorded once. The source of the sample is a study of T cell changes during pregnancy in multiple sclerosis. Germline CDR1 and CDR2: SGHRS and YFSETQ. This CDR3 has 14 residues. Trimming took 4 bases from V and 8 from J; bases not matched to a gene: 8. The receptor comes from a female donor in good health, enrolled as a control in a pregnancy study. This specimen consisted of peripheral blood, obtained after pregnancy. The chain combines TRBV5-1 with TRBJ1-4; TRBD1 matches at 7 bases. The CDR3 is CASSPTGASEKLFF. The CDR3 bases are TGCGCCAGCAGCCCTACAGGGGCTAGCGAAAAACTGTTTTTT.